Listed here are 28 T cell receptor beta chains from one sample, sequenced in a study of T cell responses to AZD1222 COVID-19 vaccine. Sequencing used immunoSEQ multiplex PCR; TCRdb keeps in-frame clones, though not all of them. The sample has roughly 110,000 clones, 87% seen once. Material: peripheral blood, obtained on day 0 of AZD1222 vaccination. All receptors come from an adult in good health.

J is TRBJ1-6 and V is TRBV6-5, with D hard to call. The length of the CDR3 is 12 residues. Germline V lookup: CDR1 MNHEY, CDR2 SVGAGI. The V end lost 4 bases, the J end lost 4 bases, and 2 bases lay between the germline ends. The CDR3 loop reads CASSSYNSPLHF. CDR3 in DNA: TGTGCCAGCAGTTCTTATAATTCACCCCTCCACTTT.

The chain couples TRBV30 to TRBJ1-4, with TRBD1 matching over 10 bases. This CDR3 spans 15 amino acids. Germline CDR1 is GTSNPN and CDR2 is SVGIG (reference sequence). With 0 bases clipped from V and 9 bases from J, the junction kept 7 bases outside the gene matches. CDR3 in DNA: TGTGCCTGGAGTGTAGGGAGGACAGGGGGGAAAAAACTGTTTTTT. It yields the protein CAWSVGRTGGKKLFF.

This rearrangement joins TRBV24-1 to TRBJ2-3; TRBD1 aligns across 9 bases. CDR1 is KGHDR and CDR2 is SFDVKD in the germline V gene. The CDR3 loop spans 19 amino acids. The trim removed 9 bases at V and 6 bases at J, leaving 24 bases unmatched. CDR3 amino acids: CATAPTGDEQGAAWDTQYF. The CDR3 nucleotides are TGTGCCACCGCTCCCACGGGGGATGAACAGGGGGCGGCATGGGATACGCAGTATTTT.

This sequence joins TRBV24-1 and TRBJ2-3; D assignment may be TRBD1 or TRBD2 (5 bases each). V was trimmed by 5 bases and J by 6 bases, leaving 17 bases between them. Germline CDR1 is KGHDR and CDR2 is SFDVKD. The CDR3 spans 15 residues. The CDR3 DNA reads TGTGCCACCAGTGTAAGTCAGGGACCTTCGGATACGCAGTATTTT. Amino acids: CATSVSQGPSDTQYF.

This clone turned up a few times. This same CDR3 is encoded by further DNA sequences in the sample. The chain has TRBV10-3 and TRBJ2-2, with D perhaps assigned TRBD1 or TRBD2 (5 bases each). This CDR3 has 15 amino acids. Germline V gene lookup returns CDR1 ENHRY and CDR2 SYGVKD. V dropped 2 bases and J dropped 1 base, with 8 bases sitting between them. The CDR3 sequence is CAISERGQNTGELFF. The CDR3 coding sequence is TGTGCCATCAGTGAGCGGGGCCAGAACACCGGGGAGCTGTTTTTT.

This chain connects TRBV27 to TRBJ1-1; TRBD1 agrees at 8 bases. V shed 2 bases and J 4 bases; nucleotides not matched to a gene: 3. The germline CDR1 and CDR2 sequences are MNHEY and SMNVEV (reference sequence). The CDR3 runs 14 residues. CDR3 region: CASSLLTGGTEAFF. In DNA form, the CDR3 reads TGTGCCAGCAGTTTACTCACAGGGGGCACTGAAGCTTTCTTT.

This clone came up a few times. The CDR3 nucleotides are TGTGCCACCGCTGATAATTCGGCCTACGAGCAGTACTTC. Residues: CATADNSAYEQYF. The chain is built from TRBV24-1 and TRBJ2-7; D unclear. V lost 9 bases to trimming and J lost 2 bases, with 13 bases between them. The CDR3 is made up of 13 amino acids. Looked up from germline, CDR1 is KGHDR and CDR2 is SFDVKD.

V is TRBV30 and J is TRBJ2-1; unclear D gene. Germline lookup yields CDR1 GTSNPN and CDR2 SVGIG (reference sequence). Trimming pared 2 bases from V and 6 bases from J, leaving 5 bases between. The CDR3 loop spans 11 amino acids. CDR3: CAWSRTNEQFF. The CDR3 DNA reads TGTGCCTGGAGTCGGACCAATGAGCAGTTCTTC.

CDR3 in DNA: TGTGCCAGCAGCCCAGGACGTCCTGGGGGAGCTTTCTTT. Amino acids: CASSPGRPGGAFF. The chain links TRBV9 to TRBJ1-1, with D perhaps matching TRBD1 (5 bases). The germline V gene encodes CDR1 SGDLS and CDR2 YYNGEE. This CDR3 spans 13 amino acids. V was clipped by 4 bases and J by 10 bases, with 17 bases between them.

The chain is built from TRBV5-1 and TRBJ2-1; D ambiguous. Between the trimmed V and J ends, which lost 2 bases and 6 bases, there was a span of 6 bases. The CDR3 totals 12 residues. Germline CDR1 SGHRS, CDR2 YFSETQ. The CDR3 is CASSFVGNEQFF. The DNA of the CDR3 is TGCGCCAGCAGCTTTGTGGGCAATGAGCAGTTCTTC.

This clone occurred a few times. The V call is TRBV3-1 (or the pseudogene TRBV3-2), the J call TRBJ2-1, with D perhaps TRBD2 (6 bases). The CDR3 is made up of 14 amino acids. The V gene's germline CDR1 is LGHDT and CDR2 YNNKEL (reference sequence). The V and J ends lost 4 bases and 5 bases respectively, with 12 bases between them. The CDR3 coding sequence is TGTGCCAGCAGCCGGGGAAGCGGGCACAATGAGCAGTTCTTC. This translates into CASSRGSGHNEQFF.

CDR3 coding DNA: TGTGCCAGCAGTGAAGCCCGGACAGGGGGCAACGAGCAGTACTTC. Translated, it gives CASSEARTGGNEQYF. The chain carries TRBV2 and TRBJ2-7, with 11 bases lining up with TRBD1. V shed 0 bases and J 5 bases; nucleotides not matched to a gene: 3. Per germline, CDR1 SNHLY and CDR2 FYNNEI. The CDR3 length is 15 residues.

This chain connects TRBV7-2 to TRBJ2-3, with a possible D match to TRBD2 (5 bases). The CDR3 consists of 13 residues. Germline V gene sequence: CDR1 SGHTA, CDR2 FQGNSA. V dropped 5 bases and J dropped 2 bases, with 8 bases sitting between them. The CDR3 DNA follows: TGTGCCAGCAGCGGGAGACACACAGATACGCAGTATTTT. This codes for CASSGRHTDTQYF. The variable domain in full, completed from reference TRBV7-2 and TRBJ2-3, reads GAGVSQSPSNKVTEKGKDVELRCDPISGHTALYWYRQSLGQGLEFLIYFQGNSAPDKSGLPSDRFSAERTGGSVSTLTIQRTQQEDSAVYLCASSGRHTDTQYFGPGTRLTVL.

The V call is TRBV7-3, the J call TRBJ2-1; TRBD1 matches 7 bases. V lost 5 bases, J lost 6 bases, and 10 bases stayed unmatched. In germline, CDR1 is SGHTA, CDR2 FQGTGA. This CDR3 comprises 15 residues. Here the CDR3 reads CASSLYHDRANEQFF. CDR3 nucleotide sequence: TGTGCCAGCAGCCTTTACCATGACAGGGCCAATGAGCAGTTCTTC.

The J gene is TRBJ2-5, the V gene TRBV5-4; TRBD2 matches 8 bases. CDR3 length: 14 amino acids. The junction had 3 bases not matched to a gene; V was cut back by 1 base and J by 4 bases. CDR1 is SGHNT and CDR2 is YYREEE in the germline V gene (reference sequence). The CDR3 DNA sequence: TGTGCCAGCAGCTTGTCCAGCGGGAGAGAGACCCAGTACTTC. Translation: CASSLSSGRETQYF.

J is TRBJ1-1 and V is TRBV6-5, with D uncertain. The CDR3 spans 16 residues. Trimming shortened V by 0 bases and J by 0 bases, and 11 bases separated the two germline ends. Germline assignment: CDR1 MNHEY and CDR2 SVGAGI. CDR3 sequence reads: CASSYSRTELNTEAFF. The CDR3 DNA sequence: TGTGCCAGCAGTTACTCGCGTACAGAGCTGAACACTGAAGCTTTCTTT.

The chain carries TRBV5-4 and TRBJ1-2; a weak D match, TRBD1 (6 bases). The germline V gene encodes CDR1 SGHNT and CDR2 YYREEE (reference sequence). The CDR3 is 16 residues long. Deletions cut 1 base from V and 3 bases from J, with 16 bases between. CDR3 nucleotide sequence: TGTGCCAGCAGCTTGTTCGCGTCACAGGGTGACTATGGCTACACCTTC. Protein sequence: CASSLFASQGDYGYTF.

The chain carries TRBV18 and TRBJ2-1; no firm D call. Per the germline V gene, CDR1 is KGHSH and CDR2 is LQKENI. The CDR3 length is 18 residues. Trimming removed 4 bases from V and 0 bases from J, with 19 bases in between. CDR3 loop: CASSLRVSNFSSYNEQFF. DNA for the CDR3: TGTGCCAGCTCACTCCGGGTCTCTAATTTTAGCTCCTACAATGAGCAGTTCTTC.

The CDR3: CATSSRGRVDQPQHF. The DNA of the CDR3 is TGTGCCACCAGCAGTCGGGGCAGGGTGGATCAGCCCCAGCATTTT. The chain combines TRBV15 with TRBJ1-5, with D maybe TRBD1 (5 bases). CDR3 size: 15 residues. Trimming left V 3 bases short and J 5 bases short, with 14 bases between. Germline assignment: CDR1 LNHNV and CDR2 YYDKDF (reference sequence).

V usage is TRBV5-6 and J usage is TRBJ2-7; no reliable D call. V was pared by 3 bases and J by 0 bases, with 16 bases between. CDR1 SGHDT and CDR2 YYEEEE come from the germline V gene. The CDR3 is made up of 16 amino acids. CDR3 coding DNA: TGTGCCAGCAGCTCGGCGGTGTGGCTACCCTCCTACGAGCAGTACTTC. It translates to CASSSAVWLPSYEQYF.

The V call is TRBV2, the J call TRBJ1-1; 11 bases are shared with TRBD1. After removal of 6 bases from V and 11 bases from J, the junction contained 8 bases not matched to a gene. Germline-derived CDR1 and CDR2 are SNHLY and FYNNEI. The CDR3 consists of 13 residues. In DNA, the CDR3 is TGTGCCAGCAGAGCGGGACAGGGGGTGAAGGCTTTCTTT. Its protein product is CASRAGQGVKAFF.

This clone was detected only once. The chain employs TRBV19 and TRBJ1-4; D not resolved. V was shortened by 4 bases and J by 8 bases, with 11 bases between the two germline ends. Per the germline V gene, CDR1 is LNHDA and CDR2 is SQIVND (reference sequence). The length of the CDR3 is 13 residues. The CDR3 here is CASSSQSGEKLFF. The CDR3 bases are TGTGCCAGTAGTAGTCAAAGTGGCGAAAAACTGTTTTTT.

This clone was seen only a few times. The chain couples TRBV15 to TRBJ2-6, with D possibly being TRBD2 (5 bases). Trimming removed 0 bases at V and 1 base at J, with 7 bases between. Germline CDR1 LNHNV, CDR2 YYDKDF (reference sequence). The CDR3 is made up of 16 amino acids. The CDR3 DNA reads TGTGCCACCAGCAGAGATCCGGGGTCTGGGGCCAACGTCCTGACTTTC. Its translation is CATSRDPGSGANVLTF.

The chain combines TRBV4-3 with TRBJ2-6, with D hard to call. This CDR3 has 14 amino acids. Germline lookup yields CDR1 LGHNA and CDR2 YSLEER. V lost 4 bases and J lost 1, with 5 bases in between. The CDR3 loop is CASSRESGANVLTF. The CDR3 DNA reads as TGCGCCAGCAGCCGCGAGTCTGGGGCCAACGTCCTGACTTTC.

The V gene is TRBV5-4, the J gene TRBJ1-1; D gene uncertain. The CDR3 length is 12 residues. Germline V gene lookup returns CDR1 SGHNT and CDR2 YYREEE (reference sequence). V gave up 4 bases and J gave up 5 bases, with 9 bases separating them. CDR3 in DNA: TGTGCCAGCAGCCCCATGGGTACTGAAGCTTTCTTT. Translated, it gives CASSPMGTEAFF.

Only one count was recorded for this clone. This chain uses TRBV28 with TRBJ1-1; D perhaps matches TRBD1 (6 bases). V gave up 6 bases and J gave up 2 bases, with 16 bases separating them. This CDR3 has 15 amino acids. The V gene's germline CDR1 is MDHEN and CDR2 SYDVKM. The CDR3 sequence is CASRQNFRGNTEAFF. The DNA for the CDR3 is TGTGCCAGCAGACAAAACTTCAGGGGTAACACTGAAGCTTTCTTT. Full variable domain (remainder filled in from reference TRBV28 and TRBJ1-1): DVKVTQSSRYLVKRTGEKVFLECVQDMDHENMFWYRQDPGLGLRLIYFSYDVKMKEKGDIPEGYSVSREKKERFSLILESASTNQTSMYLCASRQNFRGNTEAFFGQGTRLTVV.

This clone was recorded only once. The chain is built from TRBV4-1 and TRBJ1-1, with D possibly being TRBD1 (5 bases). CDR3 size: 15 residues. V dropped 0 bases and J dropped 9 bases, with 17 bases sitting between them. Germline lookup yields CDR1 MGHRA and CDR2 YSYEKL. The CDR3 is CASSQEGTGSSKAFF. CDR3 nucleotide sequence: TGCGCCAGCAGCCAAGAGGGGACGGGTTCTTCCAAAGCTTTCTTT.

The chain employs TRBV27 and TRBJ1-5; D is ambiguous. The V gene lost 5 bases and the J gene lost 1 base, with 12 bases spanning the gap. CDR3 size: 15 residues. Germline V lookup: CDR1 MNHEY, CDR2 SMNVEV (reference sequence). In DNA, the CDR3 is TGTGCCAGCAGTCCGACACGGAACAGCAATCAGCCCCAGCATTTT. It specifies CASSPTRNSNQPQHF.